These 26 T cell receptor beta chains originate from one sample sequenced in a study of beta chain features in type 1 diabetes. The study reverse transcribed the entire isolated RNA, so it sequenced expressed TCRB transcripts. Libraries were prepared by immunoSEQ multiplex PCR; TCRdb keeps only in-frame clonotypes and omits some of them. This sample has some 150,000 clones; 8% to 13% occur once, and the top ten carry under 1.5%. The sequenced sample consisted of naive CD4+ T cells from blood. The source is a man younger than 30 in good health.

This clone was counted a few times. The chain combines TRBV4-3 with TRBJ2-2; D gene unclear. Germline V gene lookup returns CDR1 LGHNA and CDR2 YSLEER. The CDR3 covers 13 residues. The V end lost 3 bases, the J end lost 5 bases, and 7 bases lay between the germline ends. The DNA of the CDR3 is TGCGCCAGCAGCCAGAGGAGTACCGGGGAGCTGTTTTTT. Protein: CASSQRSTGELFF.

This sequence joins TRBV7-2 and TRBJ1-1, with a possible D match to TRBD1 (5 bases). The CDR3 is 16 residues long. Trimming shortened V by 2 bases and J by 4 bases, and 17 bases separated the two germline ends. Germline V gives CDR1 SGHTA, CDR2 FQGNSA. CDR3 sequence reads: CASSLRQTVLGTEAFF. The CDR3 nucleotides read TGTGCCAGCAGCTTAAGGCAGACAGTACTGGGCACTGAAGCTTTCTTT. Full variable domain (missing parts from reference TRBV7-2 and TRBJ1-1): GAGVSQSPSNKVTEKGKDVELRCDPISGHTALYWYRQSLGQGLEFLIYFQGNSAPDKSGLPSDRFSAERTGGSVSTLTIQRTQQEDSAVYLCASSLRQTVLGTEAFFGQGTRLTVV.

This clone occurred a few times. The CDR3 DNA is TGTGCCAGCTCAACTTCAAGGAACACTGAAGCTTTCTTT. Encoded protein: CASSTSRNTEAFF. The rearrangement links TRBV18 to TRBJ1-1; D gene unclear. The germline V gene encodes CDR1 KGHSH and CDR2 LQKENI. The CDR3 contains 13 residues. Between the trimmed V and J ends, which lost 5 bases and 1 base, there was a span of 8 bases.

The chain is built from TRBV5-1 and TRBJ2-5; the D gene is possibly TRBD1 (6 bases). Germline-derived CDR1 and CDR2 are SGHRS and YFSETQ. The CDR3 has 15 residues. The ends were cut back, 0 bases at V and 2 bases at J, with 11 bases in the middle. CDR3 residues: CASSLGTADQETQYF. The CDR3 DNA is TGCGCCAGCAGCTTGGGGACAGCCGATCAAGAGACCCAGTACTTC.

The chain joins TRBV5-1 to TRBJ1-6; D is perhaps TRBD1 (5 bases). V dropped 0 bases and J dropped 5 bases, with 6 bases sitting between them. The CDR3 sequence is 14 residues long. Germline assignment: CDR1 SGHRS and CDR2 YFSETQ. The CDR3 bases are TGCGCCAGCAGCTTGGGACAGAATAATTCACCCCTCCACTTT. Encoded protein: CASSLGQNNSPLHF. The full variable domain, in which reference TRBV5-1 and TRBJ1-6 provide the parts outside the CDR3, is KAGVTQTPRYLIKTRGQQVTLSCSPISGHRSVSWYQQTPGQGLQFLFEYFSETQRNKGNFPGRFSGRQFSNSRSEMNVSTLELGDSALYLCASSLGQNNSPLHFGNGTRLTVT.

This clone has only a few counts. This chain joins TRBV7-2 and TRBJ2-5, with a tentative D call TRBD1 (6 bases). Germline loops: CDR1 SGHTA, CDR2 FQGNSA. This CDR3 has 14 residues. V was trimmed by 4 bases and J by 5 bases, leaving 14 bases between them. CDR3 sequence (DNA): TGTGCCAGCAGCTCTACAGGGTACGGGGAGACCCAGTACTTC. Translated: CASSSTGYGETQYF.

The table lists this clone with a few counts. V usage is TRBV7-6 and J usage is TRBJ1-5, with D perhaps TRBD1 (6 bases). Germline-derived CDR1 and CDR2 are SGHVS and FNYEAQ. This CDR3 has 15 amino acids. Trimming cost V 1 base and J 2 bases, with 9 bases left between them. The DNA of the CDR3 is TGTGCCAGCAGCTTAGAAGGGGGGGGCAATCAGCCCCAGCATTTT. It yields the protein CASSLEGGGNQPQHF.

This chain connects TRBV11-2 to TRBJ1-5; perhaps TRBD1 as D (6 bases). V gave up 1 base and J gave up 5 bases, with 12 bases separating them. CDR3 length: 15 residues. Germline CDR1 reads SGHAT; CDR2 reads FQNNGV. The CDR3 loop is CASSLGSGGYQPQHF. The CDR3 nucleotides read TGTGCCAGCAGCTTAGGGTCTGGGGGCTATCAGCCCCAGCATTTT.

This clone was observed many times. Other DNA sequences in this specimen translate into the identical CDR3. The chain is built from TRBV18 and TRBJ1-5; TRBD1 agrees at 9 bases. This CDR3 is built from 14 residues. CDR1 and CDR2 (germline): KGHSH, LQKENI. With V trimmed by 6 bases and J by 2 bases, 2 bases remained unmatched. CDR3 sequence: CASSRDRGNQPQHF. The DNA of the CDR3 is TGTGCCAGCTCGCGGGACAGGGGCAATCAGCCCCAGCATTTT.

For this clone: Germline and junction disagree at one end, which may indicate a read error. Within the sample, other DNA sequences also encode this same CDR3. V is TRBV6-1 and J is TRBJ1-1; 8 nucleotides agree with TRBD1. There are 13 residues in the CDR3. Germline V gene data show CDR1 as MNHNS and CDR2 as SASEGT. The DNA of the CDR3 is TGTGCCAGCAGGATACAGGGGGGGACTGAAGCCTTCTTT. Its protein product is CASRIQGGTEAFF.

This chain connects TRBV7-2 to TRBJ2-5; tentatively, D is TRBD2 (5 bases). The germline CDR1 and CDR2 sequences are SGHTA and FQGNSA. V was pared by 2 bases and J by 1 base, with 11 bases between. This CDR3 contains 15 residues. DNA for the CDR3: TGTGCCAGCAGCTTATTAGCGAACCTCCAAGAGACCCAGTACTTC. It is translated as CASSLLANLQETQYF.

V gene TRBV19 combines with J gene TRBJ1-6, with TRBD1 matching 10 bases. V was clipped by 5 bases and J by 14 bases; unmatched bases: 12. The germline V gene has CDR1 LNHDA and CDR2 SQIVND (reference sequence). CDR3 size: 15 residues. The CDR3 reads CASSSTGGTFLTLHF. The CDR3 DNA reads TGTGCCAGTAGTTCGACAGGGGGCACCTTTTTGACCCTCCACTTT.

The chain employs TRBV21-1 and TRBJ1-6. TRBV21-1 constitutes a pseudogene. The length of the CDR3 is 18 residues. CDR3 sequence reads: CASSKQGPRGLHNSPLHF. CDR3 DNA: TGTGCCAGCAGCAAACAAGGGCCCCGAGGGTTGCATAATTCACCCCTCCACTTT.

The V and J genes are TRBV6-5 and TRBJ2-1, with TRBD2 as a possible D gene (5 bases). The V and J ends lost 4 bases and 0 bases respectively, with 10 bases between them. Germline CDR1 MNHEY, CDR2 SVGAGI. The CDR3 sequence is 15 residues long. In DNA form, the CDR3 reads TGTGCCAGCAGTTCCGAGCGGAGCTCCTACAATGAGCAGTTCTTC. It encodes CASSSERSSYNEQFF.

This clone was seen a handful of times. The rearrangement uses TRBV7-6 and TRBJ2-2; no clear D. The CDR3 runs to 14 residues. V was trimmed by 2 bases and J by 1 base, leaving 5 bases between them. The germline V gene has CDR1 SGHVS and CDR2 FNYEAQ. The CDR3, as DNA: TGTGCCAGCAGCTTACTAAAGAACACCGGGGAGCTGTTTTTT. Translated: CASSLLKNTGELFF.

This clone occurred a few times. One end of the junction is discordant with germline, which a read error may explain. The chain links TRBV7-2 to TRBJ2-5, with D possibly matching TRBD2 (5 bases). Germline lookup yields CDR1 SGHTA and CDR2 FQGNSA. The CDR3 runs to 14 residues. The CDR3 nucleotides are TGCGCCAGCAGCCAAGCCCATGGACTGGGGACCCAGTACTTC. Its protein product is CASSQAHGLGTQYF.

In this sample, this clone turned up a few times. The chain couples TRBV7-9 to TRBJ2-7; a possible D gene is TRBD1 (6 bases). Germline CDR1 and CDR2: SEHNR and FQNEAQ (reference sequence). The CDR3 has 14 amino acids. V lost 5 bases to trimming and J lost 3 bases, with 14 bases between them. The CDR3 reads CASSPTTGLYEQYF. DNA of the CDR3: TGTGCCAGCAGCCCAACCACAGGGCTCTACGAGCAGTACTTC.

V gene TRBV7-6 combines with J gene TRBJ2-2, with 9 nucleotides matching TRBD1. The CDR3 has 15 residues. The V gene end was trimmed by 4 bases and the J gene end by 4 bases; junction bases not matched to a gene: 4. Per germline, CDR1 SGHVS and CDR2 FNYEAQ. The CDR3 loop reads CASSSWTGATGELFF. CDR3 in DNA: TGTGCCAGCAGCTCCTGGACAGGGGCCACCGGGGAGCTGTTTTTT.

The CDR3 protein is CASLRDRGRTEAFF. Here the CDR3 DNA reads TGTGCCAGTCTACGGGACAGGGGGCGGACTGAAGCTTTCTTT. V usage is TRBV19 and J usage is TRBJ1-1; 12 bases map to TRBD1. V was pared by 8 bases and J by 5 bases, with 6 bases of the junction left unmatched. CDR3 length: 14 residues. Per the germline V gene, CDR1 is LNHDA and CDR2 is SQIVND (reference sequence).

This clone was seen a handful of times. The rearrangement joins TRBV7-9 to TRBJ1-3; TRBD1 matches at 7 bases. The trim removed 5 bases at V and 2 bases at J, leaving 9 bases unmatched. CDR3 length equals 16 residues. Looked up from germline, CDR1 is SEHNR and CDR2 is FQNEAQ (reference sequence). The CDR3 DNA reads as TGTGCCAGCAGCCCTCCGGGACAGATTGCTGGAAACACCATATATTTT. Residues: CASSPPGQIAGNTIYF.

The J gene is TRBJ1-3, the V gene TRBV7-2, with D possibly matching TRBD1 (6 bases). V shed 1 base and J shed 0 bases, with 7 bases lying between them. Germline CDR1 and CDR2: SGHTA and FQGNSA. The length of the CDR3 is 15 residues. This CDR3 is CASSLVDSSGNTIYF. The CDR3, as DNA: TGTGCCAGCAGCTTAGTGGACAGCTCTGGAAACACCATATATTTT.

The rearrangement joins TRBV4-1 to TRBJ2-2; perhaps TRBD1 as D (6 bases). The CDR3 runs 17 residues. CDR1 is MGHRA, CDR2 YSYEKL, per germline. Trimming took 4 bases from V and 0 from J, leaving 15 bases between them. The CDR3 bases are TGCGCCAGCAGCCGAGTCATACAGGGAACGAACACCGGGGAGCTGTTTTTT. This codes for CASSRVIQGTNTGELFF.

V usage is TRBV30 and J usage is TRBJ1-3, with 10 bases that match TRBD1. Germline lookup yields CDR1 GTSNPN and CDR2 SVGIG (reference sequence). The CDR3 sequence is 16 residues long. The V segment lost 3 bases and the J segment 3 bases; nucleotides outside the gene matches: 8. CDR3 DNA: TGTGCCTGGAGCGCCCCCGGGACAGGGGTTGGAAACACCATATATTTT. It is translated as CAWSAPGTGVGNTIYF.

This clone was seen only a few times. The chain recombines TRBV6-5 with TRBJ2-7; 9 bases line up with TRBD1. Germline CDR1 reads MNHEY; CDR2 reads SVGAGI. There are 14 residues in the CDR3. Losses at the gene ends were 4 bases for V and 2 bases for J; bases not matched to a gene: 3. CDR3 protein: CASSSNRGPYEQYF. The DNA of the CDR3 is TGTGCCAGCAGTTCAAACAGGGGGCCCTACGAGCAGTACTTC.

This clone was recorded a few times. CDR3 protein: CASSPTGFRETQYF. In DNA, the CDR3 is TGTGCCAGCAGCCCTACAGGGTTTAGGGAGACCCAGTACTTC. The chain has TRBV21-1 and TRBJ2-5; TRBD1 is the table's D call, not checked against the DNA. TRBV21-1 is a pseudogene locus. The CDR3 has 14 amino acids.

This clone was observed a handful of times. CDR3 region: CASTRLAGFPDTQYF. Written as DNA, the CDR3 is TGTGCCAGCACCCGACTAGCGGGCTTCCCAGATACGCAGTATTTT. This sequence joins TRBV11-2 and TRBJ2-3; 10 bases line up with TRBD2. The J segment lost 4 bases and the V segment lost 7 bases, leaving 8 bases of the junction unmatched. Germline CDR1 is SGHAT and CDR2 is FQNNGV. The CDR3 is made up of 15 amino acids.